Listed below are T cell receptor beta chains from one sample, sequenced in a study of T cell responses to AZD1222 COVID-19 vaccine. Using immunoSEQ multiplex PCR, the repertoire was profiled, and TCRdb retains in-frame clones only, with some absent. Found here are under 130,000 clones, around 89% of them singletons; the top ten hold around 10%. Sequenced here: peripheral blood, sampled on day 0 of AZD1222 vaccination. The receptor source for this set is an adult in good health. CDR3s include the opening cysteine and the closing phenylalanine or tryptophan.

TRBV6-6,TRBJ2-7,CASSHRAYEQYF
TRBV5-4,TRBJ2-5,CASSLAGGHQETQYF
TRBV29-1,TRBJ1-1,CSVEEGGRGPAFF
TRBV7-9,TRBJ1-5,CASSSWGQGANQPQHF
TRBV7-9,TRBJ2-1,CASSETRRYEQFF
TRBV7-2,TRBJ2-6,CASSSLSSGANVLTF
TRBV6-5,TRBJ2-2,CASTRASSTGELFF
TRBV18,TRBJ1-3,CASSSGQGPSTIYF
TRBV7-8,TRBJ2-3,CASSRTIGDTQYF
TRBV6-2/TRBV6-3,TRBJ1-1,CASSFRTGVIDTEAFF
TRBV20-1,TRBJ2-1,CSASGLADNEQFF
TRBV2,TRBJ2-7,CASSAIGDPTYEQYF
TRBV20-1,TRBJ1-6,CSASNQGRQHNSPLHF
TRBV6-5,TRBJ2-7,CASSYSPTASSYEQYF
TRBV5-4,TRBJ2-1,CASSREASGRAYNEQFF
TRBV7-8,TRBJ1-1,CASTPEVDTEAFF
TRBV9,TRBJ2-7,CASSNTSGSYEQYF
TRBV11-1,TRBJ2-7,CASSLLRGRNYEQYF
TRBV9,TRBJ2-1,CASSPSGRADEQFF
TRBV7-6,TRBJ1-4,CASSLLPQATNEKLFF
TRBV5-1,TRBJ1-4,CASSTTPGTGFPNEKLFF
TRBV5-4,TRBJ2-2,CASSLGGLAGGPTGELFF
TRBV4-1,TRBJ1-5,CASSHLGFDQPQHF
TRBV10-2,TRBJ1-5,CASNQGLRQPQHF
TRBV11-2,TRBJ1-3,CASSFQASGNTIYF
TRBV14,TRBJ2-7,CASSSPGETGNEQYF
TRBV9,TRBJ1-3,CASSAEGGNTIYF
TRBV11-3,TRBJ2-1,CASSLDSGRVYNEQFF
TRBV6-1,TRBJ2-7,CASSERAGGWYEQYF
TRBV29-1,TRBJ1-1,CSIPGAAEAFF
TRBV20-1,TRBJ2-3,CSASRGGRDTQYF
TRBV7-2,TRBJ2-2,CASGREFGTGELFF
TRBV19,TRBJ2-3,CASSPREATDTQYF
TRBV7-3,TRBJ2-1,CASSRLAGVAEQFF
TRBV30,TRBJ2-1,CAWSPTGNEQFF
TRBV2,TRBJ2-7,CASSTGTGSHEQYF
TRBV28,TRBJ1-5,CASTLTGGRQPQHF
TRBV6-1,TRBJ2-1,CASTYGDYEQFF
TRBV4-2,TRBJ2-5,CASSQVEGFRETQYF
TRBV6-5,TRBJ1-4,CASSKWTGTNEKLFF
TRBV10-2,TRBJ1-6,CASSDMANSPLHF
TRBV2,TRBJ1-5,CASSRDNSNQPQHF
TRBV5-1,TRBJ1-6,CASSLGQGSYNSPLHF
TRBV18,TRBJ1-1,CASSPRAGGNTEAFF
TRBV12-5,TRBJ2-3,CASGLNTDTQYF
TRBV9,TRBJ1-1,CASSVGTLGNTEAFF
TRBV7-3,TRBJ2-5,CASSKDRGAETQYF
TRBV28,TRBJ2-7,CASGLKAKGVDEQYF
TRBV21-1,TRBJ2-1,CASSLAEGEQFF
TRBV4-1,TRBJ2-1,CASSQSGTSGSFSEQFF
TRBV20-1,TRBJ2-7,CSARSERQYF
TRBV11-1,TRBJ2-1,CASSPVDYEQFF
TRBV9,TRBJ2-7,CASSAGTSGTTEAYEQYF
TRBV5-1,TRBJ2-5,CASSLNPGQGSGETQYF
TRBV7-6,TRBJ2-5,CASTSLLAGGETQYF
TRBV10-2,TRBJ2-7,CASAGGQGGYEQYF
TRBV6-5,TRBJ1-5,CASSPGNQPQHF